This section outlines one T cell receptor (beta chain) sequence together with its context. V was clipped by 2 bases and J by 3 bases; unmatched bases: 8. The CDR3 totals 15 residues. Germline CDR1 is SGHNT and CDR2 is YYREEE (reference sequence). The source of the sample is a study of shared clonotypes between healthy human individuals. TCRdb's copy holds only in-frame clones and misses some; the assay was immunoSEQ multiplex PCR. Among millions of clones listed, around nine tenths were seen once. The origin of this receptor is a man aged 18 to 29 in good health. The V gene is TRBV5-4, the J gene TRBJ2-7, with 7 bases that match TRBD2. Sequencing was carried out using naive CD4+ T cells sorted from blood. Stated subset: CD45RA+ positively selected. The CDR3 DNA reads as TGTGCCAGCAGCTTTGATGGCGGGAGTCTCTACGAGCAGTACTTC. Translated: CASSFDGGSLYEQYF.